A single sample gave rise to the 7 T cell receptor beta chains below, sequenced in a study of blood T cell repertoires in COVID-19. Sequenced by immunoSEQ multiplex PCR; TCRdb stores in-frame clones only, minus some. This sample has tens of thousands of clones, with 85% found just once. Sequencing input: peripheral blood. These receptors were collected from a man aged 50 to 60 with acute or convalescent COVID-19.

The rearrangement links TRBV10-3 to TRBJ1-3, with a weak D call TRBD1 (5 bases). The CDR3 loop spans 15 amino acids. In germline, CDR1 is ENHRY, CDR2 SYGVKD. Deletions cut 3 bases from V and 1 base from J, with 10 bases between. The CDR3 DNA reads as TGTGCCATCAGTGAATGGGACTCTTCTGGAAACACCATATATTTT. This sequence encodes CAISEWDSSGNTIYF.

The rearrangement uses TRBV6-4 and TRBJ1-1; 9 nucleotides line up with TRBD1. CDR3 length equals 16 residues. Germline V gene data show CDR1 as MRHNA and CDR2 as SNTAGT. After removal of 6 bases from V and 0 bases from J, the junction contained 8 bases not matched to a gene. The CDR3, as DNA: TGTGCCAGCAGCCCGGGACAGGGAGGCATGAACACTGAAGCTTTCTTT. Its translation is CASSPGQGGMNTEAFF.

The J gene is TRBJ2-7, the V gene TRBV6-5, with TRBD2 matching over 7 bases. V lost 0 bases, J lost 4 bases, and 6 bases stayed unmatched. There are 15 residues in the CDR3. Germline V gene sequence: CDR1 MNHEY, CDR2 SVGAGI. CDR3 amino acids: CASSYSGRVGYEQYF. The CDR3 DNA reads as TGTGCCAGCAGTTACTCAGGGAGGGTAGGTTACGAGCAGTACTTC.

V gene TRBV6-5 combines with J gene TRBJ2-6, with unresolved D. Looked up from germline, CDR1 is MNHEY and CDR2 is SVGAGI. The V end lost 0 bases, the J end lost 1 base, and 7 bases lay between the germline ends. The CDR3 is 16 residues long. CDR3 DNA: TGTGCCAGCAGTTACTCGCCCGGGTCTGGGGCCAACGTCCTGACTTTC. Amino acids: CASSYSPGSGANVLTF.

Here the CDR3 DNA reads TGCGCCAGCAGCGAGCGTGGTTTATCCGGAAAACTGTTTTTT. As protein: CASSERGLSGKLFF. The chain joins TRBV5-1 to TRBJ1-4; D is uncertain. The V gene lost 4 bases and the J gene lost 10 bases, with 17 bases spanning the gap. There are 14 residues in the CDR3. The germline gives CDR1 SGHRS, CDR2 YFSETQ.

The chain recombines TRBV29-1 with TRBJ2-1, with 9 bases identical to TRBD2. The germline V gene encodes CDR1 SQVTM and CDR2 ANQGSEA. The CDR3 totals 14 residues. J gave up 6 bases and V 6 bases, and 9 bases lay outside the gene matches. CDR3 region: CSVFSGGGVNEQFF. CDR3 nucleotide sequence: TGCAGCGTATTTAGCGGGGGTGGGGTCAATGAGCAGTTCTTC.

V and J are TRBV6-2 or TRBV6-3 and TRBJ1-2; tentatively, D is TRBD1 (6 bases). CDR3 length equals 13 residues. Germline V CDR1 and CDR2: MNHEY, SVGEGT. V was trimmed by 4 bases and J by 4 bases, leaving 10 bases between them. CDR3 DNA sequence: TGTGCCAGCAGTTTGGGACAACTCTATGGCTACACCTTC. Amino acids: CASSLGQLYGYTF.